Listed below are T cell receptor beta chains from one sample, sequenced in a study of pediatric ulcerative colitis. Sequenced by immunoSEQ multiplex PCR; TCRdb stores in-frame clones only, minus some. The sample holds tens of thousands of clones, 75% seen once. The sample comprised gut tissue. The source is a boy aged 5-17 years with severe ulcerative colitis. Each CDR3 is given with its conserved first and last residue. D genes are given only for firm matches. Expanded clones get a size class; other rows say once, few or many, or leave the size out.

clone size	V gene	J gene	D gene	CDR3 DNA	CDR3 protein
NA	TRBV30	TRBJ1-2	NA	TGTGCCTGGAGGACGGATACAATGCACTATGGCTACACCTTC	CAWRTDTMHYGYTF
NA	TRBV9	TRBJ2-7	NA	TGTGCCAGCAGCTTTCGGATCGAGGGACTCTACGAGCAGTACTTC	CASSFRIEGLYEQYF
NA	TRBV14	TRBJ1-3	NA	TGTGCCAGCAGCCTACTTGGAAACACCATATATTTT	CASSLLGNTIYF
NA	TRBV10-2	TRBJ2-7	NA	TGCGCCACACGGACAGACAACTACGAGCAGTACTTC	CATRTDNYEQYF
NA	TRBV11-2	TRBJ1-5	NA	TGTGCCAGCGCACTCTATAGCAATCAGCCCCAGCATTTT	CASALYSNQPQHF
NA	TRBV29-1	TRBJ2-2	NA	TGCAGCGTTGTCCTGAACACCGGGGAGCTGTTTTTT	CSVVLNTGELFF
NA	TRBV7-3	TRBJ1-1	TRBD1	TGTGCCAGCAGCCAGGGCCCCGAACAGGGGGGCTCGAACACTGAAGCTTTCTTT	CASSQGPEQGGSNTEAFF
NA	TRBV5-1	TRBJ1-2	NA	TGCGCCAGCCGTCCCCGGGCCGCAGATAGGGATGGCTACACCTTC	CASRPRAADRDGYTF
NA	TRBV18	TRBJ2-2	NA	TGTGCCAGCTCACCATCACTCGAACCGGGAGCCGGGGAGCTGTTTTTT	CASSPSLEPGAGELFF
NA	TRBV5-6	TRBJ1-1	NA	TGTGCCAGCAGCCTCAACACTGAAGCTTTCTTT	CASSLNTEAFF
NA	TRBV5-1	TRBJ2-2	NA	TGCGCCAGCAGCTCTCACAGGGCGAACACCGGGGAGCTGTTTTTT	CASSSHRANTGELFF
once	TRBV19	TRBJ1-2	NA	TGTGCCAGTAGTGGGGGTGTAACCCCCCGTTATGGCTACACCTTC	CASSGGVTPRYGYTF
NA	TRBV25-1	TRBJ1-4	NA	TGTGCCAGCAGTGGCAGACAGGATGAAAAACTGTTTTTT	CASSGRQDEKLFF
once	TRBV2	TRBJ2-5	NA	TGTGCCAGCAGCTTTATGGGTCGACAAGAGACTCAGTACTTC	CASSFMGRQETQYF
NA	TRBV27	TRBJ2-3	TRBD1	TGTGCCAGCAGTTTTAGGGGGCTGACAGATACGCAGTATTTT	CASSFRGLTDTQYF
few	TRBV28	TRBJ2-1	NA	TGTGCCAGCAGGCAGGACTCCTACAATGAGCAGTTCTTC	CASRQDSYNEQFF
NA	TRBV19	TRBJ1-1	NA	TGTGCCAGCCGGGCAGGGGCGGGTACTGAAGCTTTCTTT	CASRAGAGTEAFF
NA	TRBV7-3	TRBJ2-1	TRBD1	TGTGCCAGCAGCCTCGGGACAGGGCGGGGAAATGAGCAGTTCTTC	CASSLGTGRGNEQFF
NA	TRBV9	TRBJ1-4	TRBD1	TGTGCCAGCAGCTCCCGGACAGGCCCCAATGAAAAACTGTTTTTT	CASSSRTGPNEKLFF
NA	TRBV30	TRBJ1-2	TRBD1	TGTGCCTGGAATTGGGACAGAGCTAACTATGGCTACACCTTC	CAWNWDRANYGYTF
few	TRBV14	TRBJ1-1	NA	TGTGCCAGCAGCCAAGAGAACCGGTACACTGAAGCTTTCTTT	CASSQENRYTEAFF
NA	TRBV6-5	TRBJ1-4	NA	TGTGCCAGCAGTCTATCCTCAACTAATGAAAAACTGTTTTTT	CASSLSSTNEKLFF
NA	TRBV27	TRBJ1-1	TRBD1	TGTGCCAGCAGGAGGTCAGGGGGCTTTGAAGCTTTCTTT	CASRRSGGFEAFF
NA	TRBV19	TRBJ1-2	NA	TGTGCCAGTAGTATTCTAGGGGCAGGGTCGACTGGCTACACCTTC	CASSILGAGSTGYTF
NA	TRBV6-5	TRBJ1-1	TRBD1	TGTGCCAGTGCCCAACAGGGGTTGAACACTGAAGCTTTCTTT	CASAQQGLNTEAFF
few	TRBV6-5	TRBJ1-5	NA	TGTGCCAGCAGTTACTCGTCGGGTCAGCCCCAGCATTTT	CASSYSSGQPQHF
NA	TRBV27	TRBJ1-5	NA	TGTGCCAGCAGTCCACGGGACAATTATCAGCCCCAGCATTTT	CASSPRDNYQPQHF
NA	TRBV7-9	TRBJ2-3	NA	TGTGCCAGCAGCCCTGCCAGTAGCACAGATACGCAGTATTTT	CASSPASSTDTQYF
NA	TRBV4-1	TRBJ1-1	NA	TGCGCCAGCAGCCCCCTGGGGGCAGGGCGGAATGAAGCTTTCTTT	CASSPLGAGRNEAFF
NA	TRBV5-1	TRBJ2-3	TRBD1	TGCGCCAGCTCTGACGGCGGACAGGGGGCAAATACGCAGTATTTT	CASSDGGQGANTQYF
NA	TRBV4-1	TRBJ1-2	TRBD1	TGCGCCAGCAGCCACCCCAATACCTTACGGGACAGAGACTATGGCTACACCTTC	CASSHPNTLRDRDYGYTF
NA	TRBV7-9	TRBJ2-7	NA	TGTGCCAGCAGCCCGGGGGAGTACTTC	CASSPGEYF
NA	TRBV28	TRBJ1-2	TRBD1	TGTGCCAGCAGCTGGGCCCAACGACAGGGGGAACGAGGCTACACCTTC	CASSWAQRQGERGYTF
NA	TRBV27	TRBJ2-2	TRBD1	TGTGCCAGCAGTTTATACGGGGACAGGGAGCCTGCGAACACCGGGGAGCTGTTTTTT	CASSLYGDREPANTGELFF
NA	TRBV5-1	TRBJ1-3	NA	TGCGCCAGCAGCTTGGATGCCGGCGGAAACACCATATATTTT	CASSLDAGGNTIYF
NA	TRBV6-1	TRBJ2-7	NA	TGTGCCATCAGTGGAGGAGGTATGTCCTACGAGCAGTACTTC	CAISGGGMSYEQYF
NA	TRBV29-1	TRBJ2-1	NA	TGCAGCCTTAGGACGGGGAGCTCCTACAATGAGCAGTTCTTC	CSLRTGSSYNEQFF
NA	TRBV4-1	TRBJ2-7	NA	TGCGCCAGCAGCCAAGATGGAGAGGGCTCCTACGAGCAGTACTTC	CASSQDGEGSYEQYF
NA	TRBV28	TRBJ1-5	NA	TGTGCCAGCAACGATATCGGGGCTACCAACAATCAGCCCCAGCATTTT	CASNDIGATNNQPQHF
NA	TRBV10-3	TRBJ1-2	NA	TGTGCCATCAGCGAAAGGGGCCACACTCGCTGGAATTATGGCTACACCTTC	CAISERGHTRWNYGYTF
few	TRBV5-6	TRBJ2-6	NA	TGTGCCAGCAGCTTGGTCCTACGCTCTGGGGCCAACGTCCTGACTTTC	CASSLVLRSGANVLTF
NA	TRBV5-1	TRBJ2-1	NA	TGCGCCAGCAGCCTTCAGGTGGAAAATGAGCAGTTCTTC	CASSLQVENEQFF
NA	TRBV5-4	TRBJ2-5	NA	TGTGCCAGCAGCTTGAATAGAGGGCAAGAGACCCAGTACTTC	CASSLNRGQETQYF